This is a list of T cell receptor beta chains from one sample in a study of T cells in narcolepsy. Clones were sequenced by immunoSEQ multiplex PCR, and TCRdb holds only the in-frame ones, with some missing. The data hold roughly 30,000 clones, with around 87% observed a single time. Input material: memory (CD45RA-) CD4+ T cells from blood. These TCRs come from a human donor in good health. Each CDR3 is given with its conserved first and last residue. Fields, in order: D gene, J gene, V gene, clone size, CDR3 protein, CDR3 DNA. D genes are given only for firm matches. Part of the rows lack a size; the others show once, few, many or a class for expanded clones.

D: -; J: TRBJ2-5; V: TRBV25-1; size: -; CDR3: CASSSRTDQETQYF; DNA: TGTGCCAGCAGTTCCCGGACAGACCAAGAGACCCAGTACTTC
D: TRBD1; J: TRBJ1-5; V: TRBV6-5; size: -; CDR3: CASSDREEQPQHF; DNA: TGTGCCAGCAGTGACAGGGAGGAGCAGCCCCAGCATTTT
D: -; J: TRBJ2-2; V: TRBV19; size: -; CDR3: CASSPGTYGELFF; DNA: TGTGCCAGTAGTCCCGGAACATACGGGGAGCTGTTTTTT
D: -; J: TRBJ1-2; V: TRBV30; size: -; CDR3: CAWTGWYGYTF; DNA: TGTGCCTGGACAGGGTGGTACGGCTACACCTTC
D: -; J: TRBJ2-7; V: TRBV5-1; size: -; CDR3: CASSLVPGLAPIPYEQYF; DNA: TGCGCCAGCAGCTTGGTACCGGGCTTGGCCCCAATTCCCTACGAGCAGTACTTC
D: -; J: TRBJ1-2; V: TRBV15; size: once; CDR3: CATSRSRQDGGYTF; DNA: TGTGCCACCAGCAGATCGAGACAGGACGGTGGCTACACCTTC
D: TRBD1; J: TRBJ2-4; V: TRBV5-6; size: once; CDR3: CASSRTGETKNIQYF; DNA: TGTGCCAGCAGCCGGACAGGGGAAACCAAAAACATTCAGTACTTC
D: TRBD1; J: TRBJ1-4; V: TRBV5-5; size: -; CDR3: CASSFRDRQEKLFF; DNA: TGTGCCAGCAGCTTCCGGGACAGACAGGAAAAACTGTTTTTT
D: TRBD1; J: TRBJ1-2; V: TRBV5-5; size: once; CDR3: CASSLDRVTGYTF; DNA: TGTGCCAGCAGCTTAGACAGGGTAACTGGCTACACCTTC
D: -; J: TRBJ1-2; V: TRBV5-6; size: few; CDR3: CASSLGYGAGYTF; DNA: TGTGCCAGCAGCTTGGGTTACGGGGCCGGCTACACCTTC
D: -; J: TRBJ1-5; V: TRBV5-6; size: -; CDR3: CASSSYRRANQPQHF; DNA: TGTGCCAGCAGCTCCTACAGGAGGGCGAATCAGCCCCAGCATTTT
D: -; J: TRBJ1-5; V: TRBV7-2; size: -; CDR3: CASAQKGVHSNQPQHF; DNA: TGTGCCAGCGCCCAAAAGGGCGTACATAGCAATCAGCCCCAGCATTTT
D: TRBD1; J: TRBJ1-1; V: TRBV5-4; size: -; CDR3: CASSADRESGTEAFF; DNA: TGTGCCAGCAGCGCAGACAGGGAAAGTGGCACTGAAGCTTTCTTT
D: -; J: TRBJ1-5; V: TRBV19; size: -; CDR3: CASSILGRSNQPQHF; DNA: TGTGCCAGTAGTATCTTGGGCCGTAGCAATCAGCCCCAGCATTTT
D: -; J: TRBJ2-2; V: TRBV12-5; size: once; CDR3: CASGLVSGAGELFF; DNA: TGTGCTAGTGGTTTGGTATCAGGGGCCGGGGAGCTGTTTTTT
D: -; J: TRBJ1-3; V: TRBV6-5; size: -; CDR3: CASYMSSGNTIYF; DNA: TGTGCCAGCTACATGAGCTCTGGAAACACCATATATTTT
D: TRBD1; J: TRBJ1-5; V: TRBV6-1; size: -; CDR3: CASRGTGGNQPQHF; DNA: TGTGCCAGCAGGGGGACAGGGGGCAATCAGCCCCAGCATTTT
D: -; J: TRBJ2-7; V: TRBV18; size: -; CDR3: CASSPSSQSYEQYF; DNA: TGTGCCAGCTCACCATCCTCGCAGTCCTACGAGCAGTACTTC
D: -; J: TRBJ1-3; V: TRBV4-2; size: -; CDR3: CASSQDRATFRNTIYF; DNA: TGTGCCAGCAGCCAAGATCGGGCGACCTTCCGAAACACCATATATTTT
D: -; J: TRBJ1-1; V: TRBV6-4; size: -; CDR3: CASSNGQEAFF; DNA: TGTGCCAGCAGTAATGGACAGGAAGCTTTCTTT
D: -; J: TRBJ2-7; V: TRBV28; size: -; CDR3: CASRNTKTGYEQYF; DNA: TGTGCCAGCAGAAACACTAAGACAGGCTACGAGCAGTACTTC
D: -; J: TRBJ1-1; V: TRBV7-3; size: -; CDR3: CASSSYQGTEAFF; DNA: TGTGCCAGCAGCTCCTATCAGGGGACTGAAGCTTTCTTT
D: -; J: TRBJ1-1; V: TRBV5-1; size: -; CDR3: CASSLVAGAAEAFF; DNA: TGCGCCAGCAGCTTGGTGGCAGGGGCCGCTGAAGCTTTCTTT
D: -; J: TRBJ1-3; V: TRBV6-5; size: -; CDR3: CASREGYGNTIYF; DNA: TGTGCCAGCAGGGAAGGATATGGAAACACCATATATTTT
D: -; J: TRBJ1-1; V: TRBV4-1; size: -; CDR3: CASSQGYREGTEAFF; DNA: TGCGCCAGCAGCCAAGGATACAGGGAGGGCACTGAAGCTTTCTTT
D: -; J: TRBJ2-7; V: TRBV9; size: -; CDR3: CASSPRMTEPNEQYF; DNA: TGTGCCAGCAGCCCTAGGATGACAGAGCCTAACGAGCAGTACTTC
D: -; J: TRBJ2-5; V: TRBV27; size: -; CDR3: CASSFPGGTRYF; DNA: TGTGCCAGCAGTTTCCCCGGAGGGACCCGGTACTTC
D: TRBD1; J: TRBJ1-2; V: TRBV29-1; size: -; CDR3: CSVEPGQGTYGYTF; DNA: TGCAGCGTTGAACCGGGACAGGGGACCTATGGCTACACCTTC
D: -; J: TRBJ1-4; V: TRBV5-6; size: -; CDR3: CASSSTNGIYEKLFF; DNA: TGTGCCAGCAGCTCAACCAACGGGATCTATGAAAAACTGTTTTTT
D: TRBD1; J: TRBJ1-2; V: TRBV19; size: -; CDR3: CASSLETGDYGYTF; DNA: TGTGCCAGTAGCCTGGAGACAGGGGACTATGGCTACACCTTC
D: TRBD2; J: TRBJ2-1; V: TRBV19; size: -; CDR3: CASSLRAQLAGGSSYNEQFF; DNA: TGTGCCAGTAGCCTCCGGGCCCAGCTAGCGGGGGGAAGCTCCTACAATGAGCAGTTCTTC
D: -; J: TRBJ1-6; V: TRBV20-1; size: -; CDR3: CSARVLGALHF; DNA: TGCAGTGCTAGAGTTCTCGGGGCCCTCCACTTT
D: -; J: TRBJ2-7; V: TRBV6-1; size: once; CDR3: CASRPMRQSYEQYF; DNA: TGTGCCAGCAGGCCGATGCGGCAGTCCTACGAGCAGTACTTC
D: -; J: TRBJ2-1; V: TRBV6-6; size: once; CDR3: CASSYSRIYNEQFF; DNA: TGTGCCAGCAGTTATAGCAGAATCTACAATGAGCAGTTCTTC
D: TRBD2; J: TRBJ2-7; V: TRBV18; size: -; CDR3: CASSPGGDFGQYF; DNA: TGTGCCAGCTCACCAGGGGGGGATTTTGGGCAGTACTTC
D: -; J: TRBJ2-2; V: TRBV9; size: -; CDR3: CASSVGVTGELFF; DNA: TGTGCCAGCAGCGTAGGTGTCACCGGGGAGCTGTTTTTT
D: -; J: TRBJ1-2; V: TRBV6-1; size: once; CDR3: CASFVQQGEHGYTF; DNA: TGTGCCAGCTTCGTGCAACAGGGAGAGCATGGCTACACCTTC
D: -; J: TRBJ2-7; V: TRBV6-6; size: -; CDR3: CASSYLWYGEQYF; DNA: TGTGCCAGCAGTTACCTCTGGTATGGCGAGCAGTACTTC
D: -; J: TRBJ1-1; V: TRBV30; size: few; CDR3: CAWRTSQSAEAFF; DNA: TGTGCCTGGAGGACTTCCCAAAGCGCTGAAGCTTTCTTT
D: TRBD1; J: TRBJ2-5; V: TRBV28; size: once; CDR3: CASSLVGQGFGETQYF; DNA: TGTGCCAGCAGTTTGGTAGGACAGGGATTCGGAGAGACCCAGTACTTC
D: -; J: TRBJ1-1; V: TRBV7-9; size: -; CDR3: CASGGGNTEAFF; DNA: TGTGCCAGCGGGGGGGGGAACACTGAAGCTTTCTTT
D: -; J: TRBJ1-5; V: TRBV5-6; size: -; CDR3: CASSSTRETSNQPQHF; DNA: TGTGCCAGCAGCTCAACCAGGGAAACTAGCAATCAGCCCCAGCATTTT
D: TRBD1; J: TRBJ1-5; V: TRBV7-2; size: -; CDR3: CASSEWTGSNQPQHF; DNA: TGTGCCAGCAGCGAATGGACAGGTTCAAATCAGCCCCAGCATTTT